The clone carrying this T cell receptor (beta chain) occurred a few times. V dropped 3 bases and J dropped 5; count of bases not matched to a gene: 13. This CDR3 has 18 residues. A single record per CDR3 protein comes from TCRdb applying MiXCR to the PCR reads. This table has about 640,000 distinct CDR3 sequences, 20% appearing once. This sample was included in a study of molecular identifiers for immune sequencing clone quantification. Sequenced: naive CD8+ T cells from blood, with Jurkat cell RNA spiked in. The subset was: FACS-sorted CD8+CD4-CCR7+CD45RA+ naive T cells. This chain links TRBV12-3 or TRBV12-4 with TRBJ2-1, with 10 nucleotides matching TRBD1. The sequence came from a human donor in good health. Some libraries in this study had Jurkat cell RNA spiked in. As DNA, the CDR3 is TGTGCCAGCAGTTTTTCAGTTTTCGGGACAGGGGAAGACAATGAGCAGTTCTTC. Encoded protein: CASSFSVFGTGEDNEQFF.